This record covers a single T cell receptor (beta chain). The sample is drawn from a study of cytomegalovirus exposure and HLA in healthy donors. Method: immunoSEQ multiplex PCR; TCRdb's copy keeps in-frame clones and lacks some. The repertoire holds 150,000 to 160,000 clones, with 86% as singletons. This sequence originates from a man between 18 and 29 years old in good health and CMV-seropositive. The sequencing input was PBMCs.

The CDR3 sequence is CASSLAGGYEQYF. In DNA, the CDR3 is TGTGCCAGCAGTCTAGCGGGGGGTTACGAGCAGTACTTC. The V call is TRBV14, the J call TRBJ2-7; the match to TRBD2 covers 11 bases. Unmatched junction bases numbered 2, after V lost 6 bases and J lost 4 bases. CDR3 size: 13 residues. Looked up from germline, CDR1 is SGHDN and CDR2 is FVKESK.